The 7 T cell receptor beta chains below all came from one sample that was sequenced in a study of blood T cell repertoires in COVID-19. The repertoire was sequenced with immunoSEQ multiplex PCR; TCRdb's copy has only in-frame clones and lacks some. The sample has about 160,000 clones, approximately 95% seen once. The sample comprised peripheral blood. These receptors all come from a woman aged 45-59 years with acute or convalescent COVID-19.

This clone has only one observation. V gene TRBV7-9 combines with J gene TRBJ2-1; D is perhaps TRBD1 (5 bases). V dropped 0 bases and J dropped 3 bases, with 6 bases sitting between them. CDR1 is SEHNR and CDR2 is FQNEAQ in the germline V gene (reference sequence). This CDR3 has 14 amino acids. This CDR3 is CASSLARDYNEQFF. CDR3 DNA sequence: TGTGCCAGCAGCTTAGCCAGGGACTACAATGAGCAGTTCTTC.

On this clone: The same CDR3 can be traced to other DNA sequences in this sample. The CDR3 DNA reads TGTGCCAGCAGTTTGGGCAGGGGAAGCGGCTACACCTTC. Its protein is CASSLGRGSGYTF. J is TRBJ1-2 and V is TRBV28, with D perhaps TRBD1 (6 bases). Trimming pared 3 bases from V and 8 bases from J, leaving 13 bases between. Germline CDR1 is MDHEN and CDR2 is SYDVKM. CDR3 length equals 13 residues.

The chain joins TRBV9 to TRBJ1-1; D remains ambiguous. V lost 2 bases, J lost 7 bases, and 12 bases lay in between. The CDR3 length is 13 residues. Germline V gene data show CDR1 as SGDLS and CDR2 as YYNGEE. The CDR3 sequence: CASSVSPNGEAFF. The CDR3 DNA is TGTGCCAGCAGCGTTTCTCCGAACGGTGAAGCTTTCTTT.

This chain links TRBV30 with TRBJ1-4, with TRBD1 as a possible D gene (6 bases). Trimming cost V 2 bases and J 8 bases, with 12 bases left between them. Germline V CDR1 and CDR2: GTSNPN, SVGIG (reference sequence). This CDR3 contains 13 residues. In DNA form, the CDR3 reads TGTGCCTGGAGTCGGAGGGGGGGAGAAAAACTGTTTTTT. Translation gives CAWSRRGGEKLFF.

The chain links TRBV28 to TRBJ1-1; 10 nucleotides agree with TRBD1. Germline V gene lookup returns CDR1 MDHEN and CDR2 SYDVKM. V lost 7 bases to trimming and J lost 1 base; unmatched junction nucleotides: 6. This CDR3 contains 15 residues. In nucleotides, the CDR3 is TGTGCCAGCAAACGGACAGGGGGAAAGAACACTGAAGCTTTCTTT. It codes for CASKRTGGKNTEAFF.

The CDR3 is CASSLGSESYEQYF. The DNA of the CDR3 is TGTGCCAGCAGCTTAGGGAGTGAATCCTACGAGCAGTACTTC. The rearrangement uses TRBV7-6 and TRBJ2-7; D unclear. V gave up 1 base and J gave up 1 base, with 8 bases separating them. The CDR3 loop spans 14 amino acids. Germline lookup yields CDR1 SGHVS and CDR2 FNYEAQ.

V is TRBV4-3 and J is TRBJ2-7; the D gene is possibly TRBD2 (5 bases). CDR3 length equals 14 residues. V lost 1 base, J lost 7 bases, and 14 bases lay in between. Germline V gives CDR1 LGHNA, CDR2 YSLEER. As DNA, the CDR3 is TGCGCCAGCAGCCAAGGGGAGTCCATGGGGGAGCAGTACTTC. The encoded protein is CASSQGESMGEQYF.